This T cell receptor (beta chain) is from a study of T cells in localized non-small cell lung cancer. Study-wide points: Because sequencing included only one region (of the tumor), heterogeneity remains possible. Detection in adjacent lung was observed for a median around 50 of the top 100 tumor clones. Uninvolved adjacent lung had higher T cell clonality than tumor and all other tissues. With higher T cell density in blood came longer overall survival.

Remarks on this clone: What it recognizes is unknown.

Measured with immunoSEQ multiplex PCR; TCRdb has only the in-frame clones, and not every one. The sample contains about 70,000 clones, 70% to 90% of which appear only once. This TCR came from a male donor at least 60 years old with stage III squamous cell lung carcinoma. The sample consisted of peripheral blood, taken before any cancer treatment.

CDR3 loop: CASSLSRITDTQYF. As DNA, the CDR3 is TGTGCCAGCAGCTTATCCAGAATCACAGATACGCAGTATTTT. This chain links TRBV11-2 with TRBJ2-3, with unresolved D. The V and J ends lost 2 bases and 2 bases respectively, with 8 bases between them. The CDR3 extends over 14 amino acids. Germline lookup yields CDR1 SGHAT and CDR2 FQNNGV.